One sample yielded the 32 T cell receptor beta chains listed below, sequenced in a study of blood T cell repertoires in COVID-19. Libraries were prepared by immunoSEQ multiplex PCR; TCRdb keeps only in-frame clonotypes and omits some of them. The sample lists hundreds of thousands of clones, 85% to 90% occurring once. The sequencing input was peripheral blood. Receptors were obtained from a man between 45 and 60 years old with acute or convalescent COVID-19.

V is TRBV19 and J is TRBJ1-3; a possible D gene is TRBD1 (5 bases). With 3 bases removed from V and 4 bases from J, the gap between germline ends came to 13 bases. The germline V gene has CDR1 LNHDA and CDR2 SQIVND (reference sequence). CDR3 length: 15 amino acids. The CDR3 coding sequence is TGTGCCAGTAGTATTGGAGGGGCAGGAGGAAACACCATATATTTT. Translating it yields CASSIGGAGGNTIYF. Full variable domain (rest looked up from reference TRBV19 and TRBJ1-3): DGGITQSPKYLFRKEGQNVTLSCEQNLNHDAMYWYRQDPGQGLRLIYYSQIVNDFQKGDIAEGYSVSREKKESFPLTVTSAQKNPTAFYLCASSIGGAGGNTIYFGEGSWLTVV.

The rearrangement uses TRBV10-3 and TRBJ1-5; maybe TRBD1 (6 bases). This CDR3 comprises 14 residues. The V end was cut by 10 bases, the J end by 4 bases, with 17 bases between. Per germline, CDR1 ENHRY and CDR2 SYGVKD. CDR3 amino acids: CATNRENDNQPQHF. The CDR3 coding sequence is TGTGCCACCAACAGGGAAAATGATAATCAGCCCCAGCATTTT.

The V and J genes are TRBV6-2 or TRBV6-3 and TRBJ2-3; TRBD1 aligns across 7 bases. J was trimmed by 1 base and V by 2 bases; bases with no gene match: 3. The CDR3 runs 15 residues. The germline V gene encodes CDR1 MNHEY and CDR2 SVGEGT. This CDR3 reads CASSYPGTGTDTQYF. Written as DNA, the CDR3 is TGTGCCAGCAGTTACCCAGGGACAGGCACAGATACGCAGTATTTT.

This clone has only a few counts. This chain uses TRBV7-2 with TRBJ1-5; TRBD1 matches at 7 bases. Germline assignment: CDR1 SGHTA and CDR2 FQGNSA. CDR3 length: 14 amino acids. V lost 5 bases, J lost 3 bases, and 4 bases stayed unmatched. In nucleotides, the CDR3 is TGTGCCAGCAGCGTACAGGGGTACAATCAGCCCCAGCATTTT. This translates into CASSVQGYNQPQHF.

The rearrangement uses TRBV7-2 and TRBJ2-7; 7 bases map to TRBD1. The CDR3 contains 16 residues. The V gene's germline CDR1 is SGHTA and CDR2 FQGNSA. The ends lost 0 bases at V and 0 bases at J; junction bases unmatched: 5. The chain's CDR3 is CASSLATTGNSYEQYF. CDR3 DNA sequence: TGTGCCAGCAGCTTAGCGACGACAGGGAACTCCTACGAGCAGTACTTC.

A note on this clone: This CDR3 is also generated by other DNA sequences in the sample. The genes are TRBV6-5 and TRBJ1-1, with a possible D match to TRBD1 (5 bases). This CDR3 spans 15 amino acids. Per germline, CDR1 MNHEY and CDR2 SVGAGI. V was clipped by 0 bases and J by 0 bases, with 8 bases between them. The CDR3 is CASSYSDSMNTEAFF. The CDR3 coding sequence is TGTGCCAGCAGTTACTCCGACAGCATGAACACTGAAGCTTTCTTT.

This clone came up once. The CDR3 DNA follows: TGTGCCAGCAGCGCAACAGGGGGCGCTGGCTACACCTTC. It translates to CASSATGGAGYTF. V gene TRBV6-5 combines with J gene TRBJ1-2, with TRBD1 identical over 9 bases. Germline-derived CDR1 and CDR2 are MNHEY and SVGAGI. The CDR3 is 13 amino acids. The V segment lost 6 bases and the J segment 7 bases; nucleotides outside the gene matches: 6.

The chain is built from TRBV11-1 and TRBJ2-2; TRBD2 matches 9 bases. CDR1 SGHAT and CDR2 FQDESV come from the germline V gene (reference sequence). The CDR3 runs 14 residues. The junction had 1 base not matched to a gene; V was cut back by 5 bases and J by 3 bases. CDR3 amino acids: CASSERGDTGELFF. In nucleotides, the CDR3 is TGTGCCAGCAGCGAGCGGGGGGACACCGGGGAGCTGTTTTTT. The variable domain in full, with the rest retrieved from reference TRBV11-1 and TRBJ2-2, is EAEVAQSPRYKITEKSQAVAFWCDPISGHATLYWYRQILGQGPELLVQFQDESVVDDSQLPKDRFSAERLKGVDSTLKIQPAELGDSAMYLCASSERGDTGELFFGEGSRLTVL.

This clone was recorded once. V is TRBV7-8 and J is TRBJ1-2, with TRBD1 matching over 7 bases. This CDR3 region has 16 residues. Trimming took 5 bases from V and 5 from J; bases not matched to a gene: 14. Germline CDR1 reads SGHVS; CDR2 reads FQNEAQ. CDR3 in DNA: TGTGCCAGCAGCGCTGGGACAGCCGGCGTTGGGTATGGCTACACCTTC. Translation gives CASSAGTAGVGYGYTF. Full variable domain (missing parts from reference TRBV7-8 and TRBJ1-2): GAGVSQSPRYKVAKRGQDVALRCDPISGHVSLFWYQQALGQGPEFLTYFQNEAQLDKSGLPSDRFFAERPEGSVSTLKIQRTQQEDSAVYLCASSAGTAGVGYGYTFGSGTRLTVV.

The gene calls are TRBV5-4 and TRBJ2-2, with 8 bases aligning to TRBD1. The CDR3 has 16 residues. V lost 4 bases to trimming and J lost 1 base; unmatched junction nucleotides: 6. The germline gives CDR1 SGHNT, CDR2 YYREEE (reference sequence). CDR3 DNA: TGTGCCAGCAGCCTCTTACAGGGGGTGAACACCGGGGAGCTGTTTTTT. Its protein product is CASSLLQGVNTGELFF.

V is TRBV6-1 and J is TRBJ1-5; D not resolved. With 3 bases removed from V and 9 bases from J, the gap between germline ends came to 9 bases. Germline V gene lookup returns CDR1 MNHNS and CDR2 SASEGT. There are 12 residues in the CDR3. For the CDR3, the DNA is TGTGCCAGCAGTGATTCCTCCAGGCCCCAGCATTTT. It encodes CASSDSSRPQHF.

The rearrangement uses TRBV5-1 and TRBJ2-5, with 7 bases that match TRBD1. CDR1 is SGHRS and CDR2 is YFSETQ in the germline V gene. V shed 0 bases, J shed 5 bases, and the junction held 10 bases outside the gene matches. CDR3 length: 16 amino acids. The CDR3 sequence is CASSLAPQGSWETQYF. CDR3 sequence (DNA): TGCGCCAGCAGCTTGGCCCCACAGGGGTCGTGGGAGACCCAGTACTTC.

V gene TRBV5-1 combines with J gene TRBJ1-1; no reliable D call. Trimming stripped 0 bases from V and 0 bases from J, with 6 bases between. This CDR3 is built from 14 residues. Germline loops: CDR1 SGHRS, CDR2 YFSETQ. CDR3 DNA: TGCGCCAGCAGCTTGGATGTTATGAACACTGAAGCTTTCTTT. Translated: CASSLDVMNTEAFF. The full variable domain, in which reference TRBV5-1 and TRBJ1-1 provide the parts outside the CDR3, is KAGVTQTPRYLIKTRGQQVTLSCSPISGHRSVSWYQQTPGQGLQFLFEYFSETQRNKGNFPGRFSGRQFSNSRSEMNVSTLELGDSALYLCASSLDVMNTEAFFGQGTRLTVV.

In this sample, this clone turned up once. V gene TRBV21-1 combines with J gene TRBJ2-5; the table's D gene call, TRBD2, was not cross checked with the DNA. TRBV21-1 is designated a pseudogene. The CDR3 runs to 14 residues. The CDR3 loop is CASSRGGPQETQYF. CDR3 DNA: TGTGCCAGCTCACGGGGGGGCCCCCAAGAGACCCAGTACTTC.

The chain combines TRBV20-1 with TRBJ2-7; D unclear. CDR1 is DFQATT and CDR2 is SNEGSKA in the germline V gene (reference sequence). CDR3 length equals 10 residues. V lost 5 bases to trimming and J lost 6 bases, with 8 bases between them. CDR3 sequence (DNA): TGCAGTGCTTATACCGGCGAGCAGTACTTC. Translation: CSAYTGEQYF.

The DNA of the CDR3 is TGTGCCAGTAGTAGCCGGCGAGGGCTCGCAGATACGCAGTATTTT. It codes for CASSSRRGLADTQYF. This chain uses TRBV19 with TRBJ2-3, with D possibly matching TRBD2 (5 bases). V was pared by 4 bases and J by 4 bases, with 15 bases between. The CDR3 consists of 15 residues. Germline CDR1 and CDR2: LNHDA and SQIVND (reference sequence). Full variable domain (missing parts from reference TRBV19 and TRBJ2-3): DGGITQSPKYLFRKEGQNVTLSCEQNLNHDAMYWYRQDPGQGLRLIYYSQIVNDFQKGDIAEGYSVSREKKESFPLTVTSAQKNPTAFYLCASSSRRGLADTQYFGPGTRLTVL.

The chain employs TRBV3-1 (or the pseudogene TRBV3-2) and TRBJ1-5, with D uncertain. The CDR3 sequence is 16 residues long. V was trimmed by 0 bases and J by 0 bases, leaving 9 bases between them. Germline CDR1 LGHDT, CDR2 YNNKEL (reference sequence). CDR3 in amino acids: CASSQEGSNSNQPQHF. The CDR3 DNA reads TGTGCCAGCAGCCAAGAGGGCAGTAATAGCAATCAGCCCCAGCATTTT.

CDR3 in amino acids: CASRLPDSNTEAFF. The CDR3 DNA sequence: TGTGCCAGCAGACTCCCCGACAGCAACACTGAAGCTTTCTTT. The V gene is TRBV2, the J gene TRBJ1-1; a weak D match, TRBD1 (5 bases). Trimming removed 6 bases at V and 2 bases at J, with 13 bases between. This CDR3 contains 14 residues. Germline V gene lookup returns CDR1 SNHLY and CDR2 FYNNEI.

In DNA, the CDR3 is TGTGCCAGCAGTTCTACAGGGATCCCCACTGAAGCTTTCTTT. This encodes CASSSTGIPTEAFF. The chain couples TRBV5-4 to TRBJ1-1; weak D call: TRBD1 (6 bases). The V and J ends lost 5 bases and 4 bases respectively, with 15 bases between them. This CDR3 contains 14 residues. CDR1 and CDR2 (germline): SGHNT, YYREEE (reference sequence).

CDR3 coding DNA: TGTGCCACCTCGGGACAGGCTAATGAAAAACTGTTTTTT. Protein sequence: CATSGQANEKLFF. The chain recombines TRBV19 with TRBJ1-4; 8 bases are a match to TRBD1. Germline loops: CDR1 LNHDA, CDR2 SQIVND (reference sequence). This CDR3 is built from 13 residues. After removal of 10 bases from V and 3 bases from J, the junction contained 4 bases not matched to a gene.

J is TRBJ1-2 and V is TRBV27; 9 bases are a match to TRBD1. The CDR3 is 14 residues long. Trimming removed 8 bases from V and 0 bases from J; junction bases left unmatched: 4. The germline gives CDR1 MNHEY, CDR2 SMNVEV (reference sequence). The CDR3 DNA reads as TGTGCCAGCGGACAGGGGCGAGCTAACTATGGCTACACCTTC. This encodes CASGQGRANYGYTF.

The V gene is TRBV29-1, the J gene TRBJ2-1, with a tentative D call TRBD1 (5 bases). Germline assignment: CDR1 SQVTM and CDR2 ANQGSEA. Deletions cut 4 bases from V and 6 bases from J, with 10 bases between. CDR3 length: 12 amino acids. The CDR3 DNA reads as TGCAGCGTTGCTAGGGGTAGCAATGAGCAGTTCTTC. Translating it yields CSVARGSNEQFF.

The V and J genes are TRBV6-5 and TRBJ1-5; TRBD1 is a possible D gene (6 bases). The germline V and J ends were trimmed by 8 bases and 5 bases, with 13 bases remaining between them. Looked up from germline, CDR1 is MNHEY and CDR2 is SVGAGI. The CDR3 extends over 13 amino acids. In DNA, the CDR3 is TGTGCCAGCGATCGGGACACCTATCAGCCCCAGCATTTT. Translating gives CASDRDTYQPQHF.

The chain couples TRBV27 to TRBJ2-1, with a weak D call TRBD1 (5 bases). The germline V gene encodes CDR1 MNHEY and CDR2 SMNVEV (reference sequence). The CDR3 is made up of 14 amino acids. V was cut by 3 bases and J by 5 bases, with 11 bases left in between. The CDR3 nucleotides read TGTGCCAGCAGTTTTCAGGGTTGGGACAATGAGCAGTTCTTC. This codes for CASSFQGWDNEQFF.

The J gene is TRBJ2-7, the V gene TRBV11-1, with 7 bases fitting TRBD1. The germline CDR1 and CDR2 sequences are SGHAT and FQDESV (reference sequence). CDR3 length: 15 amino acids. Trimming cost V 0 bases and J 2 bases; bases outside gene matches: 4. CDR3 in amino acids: CASSLASGTAYEQYF. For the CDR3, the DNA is TGTGCCAGCAGCTTAGCTTCCGGGACAGCCTACGAGCAGTACTTC.

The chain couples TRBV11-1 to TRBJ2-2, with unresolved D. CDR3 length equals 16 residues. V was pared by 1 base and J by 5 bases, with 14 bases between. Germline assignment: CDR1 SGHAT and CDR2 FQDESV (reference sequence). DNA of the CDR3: TGTGCCAGCAGCTTAGTGTCCGCACTTGAGACCGGGGAGCTGTTTTTT. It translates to CASSLVSALETGELFF.

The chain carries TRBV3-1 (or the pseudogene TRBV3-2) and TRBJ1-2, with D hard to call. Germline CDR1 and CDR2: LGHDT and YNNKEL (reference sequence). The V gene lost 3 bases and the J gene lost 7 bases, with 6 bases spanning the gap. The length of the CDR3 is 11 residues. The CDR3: CASSQGFGYTF. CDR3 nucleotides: TGTGCCAGCAGCCAGGGCTTTGGCTACACCTTC.

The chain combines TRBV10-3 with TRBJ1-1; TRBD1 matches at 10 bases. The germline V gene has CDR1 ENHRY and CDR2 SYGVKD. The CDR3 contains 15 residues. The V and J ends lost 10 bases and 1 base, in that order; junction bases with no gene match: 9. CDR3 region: CATGDRGQANTEAFF. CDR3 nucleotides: TGTGCCACAGGAGACAGGGGGCAGGCGAACACTGAAGCTTTCTTT.

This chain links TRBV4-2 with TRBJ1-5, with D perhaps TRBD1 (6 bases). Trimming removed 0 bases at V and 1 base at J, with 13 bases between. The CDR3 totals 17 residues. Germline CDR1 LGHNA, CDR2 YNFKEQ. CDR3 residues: CASSQETPDRSNQPQHF. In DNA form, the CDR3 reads TGTGCCAGCAGCCAAGAGACACCAGACAGGAGCAATCAGCCCCAGCATTTT.

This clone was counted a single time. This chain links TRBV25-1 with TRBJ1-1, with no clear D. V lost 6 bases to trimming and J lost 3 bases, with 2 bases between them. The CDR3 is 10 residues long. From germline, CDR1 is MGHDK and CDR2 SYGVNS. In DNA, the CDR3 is TGTGCCAGCAGCGACACTGAAGCTTTCTTT. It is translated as CASSDTEAFF.

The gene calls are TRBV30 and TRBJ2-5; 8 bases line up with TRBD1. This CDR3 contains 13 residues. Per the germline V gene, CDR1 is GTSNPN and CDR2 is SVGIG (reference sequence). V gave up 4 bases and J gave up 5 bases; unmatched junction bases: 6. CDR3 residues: CAWTKTGAETQYF. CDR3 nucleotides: TGTGCCTGGACCAAGACAGGGGCGGAGACCCAGTACTTC.

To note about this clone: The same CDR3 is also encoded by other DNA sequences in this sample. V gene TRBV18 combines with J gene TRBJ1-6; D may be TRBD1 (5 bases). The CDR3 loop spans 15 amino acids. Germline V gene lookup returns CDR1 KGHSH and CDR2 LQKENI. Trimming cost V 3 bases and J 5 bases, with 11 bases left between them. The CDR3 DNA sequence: TGTGCCAGCTCACCTCGGGGGGGGGATAATTCACCCCTCCACTTT. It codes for CASSPRGGDNSPLHF.